This TCR beta chain was profiled in a study of somatic mutations in cytotoxic T cells in rheumatoid arthritis. Profiled with immunoSEQ multiplex PCR; TCRdb holds only in-frame clones, not every one. The profile shows 15,000 to 20,000 clones, under 85% of them singletons. General study results and limits: There was no significant difference in CD8+ T-cell clonality between rheumatoid arthritis patients and age-matched healthy controls. The CD8+ clonality of rheumatoid arthritis patients increased with age, whereas that of healthy controls did not. No multiple-comparison adjustment was applied to the slight TRBV07 underrepresentation in rheumatoid arthritis patients.

Flow cytometry was used to check the purity of CD4+ and CD8+ cells, which had been isolated by positive magnetic bead selection. About this clone itself: Its antigen is currently unknown.

CDR1 LNHDA and CDR2 SQIVND come from the germline V gene (reference sequence). The CDR3 extends over 15 amino acids. Deletions cut 5 bases from V and 1 base from J, with 13 bases between. Sequenced: CD8+ T cells sorted from blood. The chain combines TRBV19 with TRBJ2-3; D is undetermined. The clonotype comes from a man aged 18 to 29 with rheumatoid arthritis. DNA for the CDR3: TGTGCCAGTAGTTCGACTGCACGTGGCACAGATACGCAGTATTTT. Its translation: CASSSTARGTDTQYF.